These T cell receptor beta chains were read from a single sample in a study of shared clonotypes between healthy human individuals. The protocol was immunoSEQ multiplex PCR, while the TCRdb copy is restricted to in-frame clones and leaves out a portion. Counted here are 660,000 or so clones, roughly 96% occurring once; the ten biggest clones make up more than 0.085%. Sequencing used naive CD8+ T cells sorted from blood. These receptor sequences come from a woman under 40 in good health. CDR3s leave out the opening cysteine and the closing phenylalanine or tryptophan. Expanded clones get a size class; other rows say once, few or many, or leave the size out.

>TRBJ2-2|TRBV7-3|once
ASSLIAGRNTGELF
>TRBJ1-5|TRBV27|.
ASREPGGPQH
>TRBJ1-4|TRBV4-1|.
ASSQDPGPEEKLF
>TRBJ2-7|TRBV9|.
ASSVGPPSYEQY
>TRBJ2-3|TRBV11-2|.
ASSFWGAKADTQY
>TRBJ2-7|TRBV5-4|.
ASSDYTKTYEQY
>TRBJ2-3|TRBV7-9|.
ASSLANGGRHTDTQY
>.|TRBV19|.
ASSPSGGYEQY
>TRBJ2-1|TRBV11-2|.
ASSDLADSTYNEQF
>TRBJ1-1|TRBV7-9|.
ASTSRRGGDTEAF
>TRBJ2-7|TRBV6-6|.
ASSYSNSYEQY
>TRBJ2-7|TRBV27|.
ASRPAGVSSYEQY
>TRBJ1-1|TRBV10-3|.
AISETVGGTMNTEAF
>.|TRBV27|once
ASKAGTGTYEQY
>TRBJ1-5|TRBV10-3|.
AIRQPYSNQPQH
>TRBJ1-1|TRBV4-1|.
ASSLTDRTEAF
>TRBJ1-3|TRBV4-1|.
ASSQRVTDLSGNTIY
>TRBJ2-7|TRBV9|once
ASSPGRYSYEQY
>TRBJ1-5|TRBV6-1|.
ASSVESGTNNQPQH
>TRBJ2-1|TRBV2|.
ASSDWGLAGAYNEQF
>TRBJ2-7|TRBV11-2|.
ASSLVVGTASYEQY
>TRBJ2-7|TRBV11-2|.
ASTASGSSYEQY
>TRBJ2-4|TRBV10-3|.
AISESIGIAKNIQY
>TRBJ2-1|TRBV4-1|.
ASSQFHRGYNEQF
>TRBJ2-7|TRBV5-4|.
ASSSPLAGDGYEQY
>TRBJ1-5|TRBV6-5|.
ASSYQGQPQH
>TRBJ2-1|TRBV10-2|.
ASSEWGPSSYNEQF
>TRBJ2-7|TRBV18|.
ASSLKLAGGYEQY
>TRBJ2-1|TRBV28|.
ASSRLAGGDNEQF
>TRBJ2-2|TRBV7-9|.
ASSPGRYNTGELF
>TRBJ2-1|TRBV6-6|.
ASSFGTLNEQF
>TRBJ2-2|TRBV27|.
ASSFESGNTGELF
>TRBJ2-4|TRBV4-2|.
ASSQVVGRVIQY
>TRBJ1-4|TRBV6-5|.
ASSYLGQVNEKLF
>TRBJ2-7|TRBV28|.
ASSSPRTGGFEQY
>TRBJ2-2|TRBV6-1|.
ASRVQTSGVGELF
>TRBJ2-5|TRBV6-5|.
ASSYSGEQETQY
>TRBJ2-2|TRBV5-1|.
ASRTGTGAITGELF
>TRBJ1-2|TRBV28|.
ASRRGYDRGQDGYT
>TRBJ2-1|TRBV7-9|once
ASSLVGTNEQF
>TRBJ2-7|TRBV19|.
ASSIDLSGEQY